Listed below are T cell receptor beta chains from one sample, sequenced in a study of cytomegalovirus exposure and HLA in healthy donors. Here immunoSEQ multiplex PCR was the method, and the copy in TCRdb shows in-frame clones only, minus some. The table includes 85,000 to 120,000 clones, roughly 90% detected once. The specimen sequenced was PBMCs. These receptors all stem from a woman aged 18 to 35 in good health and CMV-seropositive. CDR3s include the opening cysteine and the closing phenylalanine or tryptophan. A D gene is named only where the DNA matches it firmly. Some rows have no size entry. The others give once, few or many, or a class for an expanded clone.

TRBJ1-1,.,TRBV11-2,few,CASSSQGSEAFF,TGTGCCAGCAGCTCACAGGGTTCAGAAGCTTTCTTT
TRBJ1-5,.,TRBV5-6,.,CASSPRGNQPQHF,TGTGCCAGCAGCCCCAGGGGAAATCAGCCCCAGCATTTT
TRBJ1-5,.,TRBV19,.,CASSIVAAGRGNQPQHF,TGTGCCAGTAGTATAGTGGCGGCAGGGAGGGGCAATCAGCCCCAGCATTTT
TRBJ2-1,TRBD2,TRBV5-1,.,CASNGGGAVNEQFF,TGCGCCAGCAACGGCGGGGGGGCCGTAAATGAGCAGTTCTTC
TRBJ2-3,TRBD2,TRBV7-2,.,CASSLGTRGTDTQYF,TGTGCCAGCAGCCTTGGGACTAGAGGCACAGATACGCAGTATTTT
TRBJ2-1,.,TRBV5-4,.,CASSRNYYRDTSEDNEQFF,TGTGCCAGCAGCCGCAACTATTACAGGGACACGTCGGAAGACAATGAGCAGTTCTTC
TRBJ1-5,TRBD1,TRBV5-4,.,CASSRDRGHQPQHF,TGTGCCAGCAGCCGGGACAGGGGACATCAGCCCCAGCATTTT
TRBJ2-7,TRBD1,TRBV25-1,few,CASSPQGDRGYEQYF,TGTGCCAGCAGCCCTCAGGGGGACAGGGGGTACGAGCAGTACTTC
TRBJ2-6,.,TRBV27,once,CASSFPTVPPAYWANVLTF,TGTGCCAGCAGTTTCCCTACAGTTCCCCCGGCTTACTGGGCCAACGTCCTGACTTTC
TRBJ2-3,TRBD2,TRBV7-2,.,CASSFQRGDTDTQYF,TGTGCCAGCAGCTTCCAGCGGGGGGACACAGATACGCAGTATTTT
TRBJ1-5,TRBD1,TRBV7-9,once,CASSHLDRGRNQPQHF,TGTGCCAGCAGCCACCTGGACAGGGGGAGAAATCAGCCCCAGCATTTT
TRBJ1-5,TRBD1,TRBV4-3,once,CASSQWTGHNQPQHF,TGCGCCAGCAGCCAATGGACAGGCCATAATCAGCCCCAGCATTTT
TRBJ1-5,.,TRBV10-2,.,CASSESQPGQPQHF,TGCGCCAGCAGTGAGTCCCAACCCGGTCAGCCCCAGCATTTT
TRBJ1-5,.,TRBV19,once,CASSRGVNQPQHF,TGTGCCAGTAGTAGGGGGGTGAATCAGCCCCAGCATTTT
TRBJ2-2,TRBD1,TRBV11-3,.,CASSYGTGDTGELFF,TGTGCCAGCAGCTATGGGACAGGGGACACCGGGGAGCTGTTTTTT
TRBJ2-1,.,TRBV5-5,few,CASSLGRDEQFF,TGTGCCAGCAGCTTGGGGAGGGACGAGCAGTTCTTC
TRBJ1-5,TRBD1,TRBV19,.,CASSIWGQPAGGQPQHF,TGTGCCAGTAGTATCTGGGGACAGCCCGCGGGTGGTCAGCCCCAGCATTTT
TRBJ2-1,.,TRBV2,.,CASSTFERASSYNEQFF,TGTGCCAGCAGTACCTTTGAGCGGGCCAGCTCCTACAATGAGCAGTTCTTC
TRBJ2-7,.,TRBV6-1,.,CASSEGYRLTYEQYF,TGTGCCAGCAGTGAAGGGTACAGGTTAACCTACGAGCAGTACTTC
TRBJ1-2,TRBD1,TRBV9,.,CASSVANRTGGANYGYTF,TGTGCCAGCAGCGTAGCAAATAGAACAGGGGGCGCTAACTATGGCTACACCTTC
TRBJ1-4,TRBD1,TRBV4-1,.,CASSQQPGQGEKLFF,TGCGCCAGCAGCCAACAACCGGGACAGGGGGAAAAACTGTTTTTT
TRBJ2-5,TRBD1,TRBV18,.,CASSPRQGETQYF,TGTGCCAGCTCACCGAGACAGGGGGAGACCCAGTACTTC
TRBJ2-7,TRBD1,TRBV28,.,CASRKTGGSYEQYF,TGTGCCAGCAGGAAGACAGGGGGCTCCTACGAGCAGTACTTC
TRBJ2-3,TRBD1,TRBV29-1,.,CSVADRDYGTDTQYF,TGCAGCGTTGCCGACAGGGATTATGGCACAGATACGCAGTATTTT
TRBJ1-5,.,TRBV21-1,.,CASTYRTQGHSNQPQHF,TGTGCCAGCACCTATCGAACGCAGGGACATAGCAATCAGCCCCAGCATTTT
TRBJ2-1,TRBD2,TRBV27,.,CASLSGGAYNEQFF,TGTGCCAGCCTAAGCGGGGGGGCCTACAATGAGCAGTTCTTC
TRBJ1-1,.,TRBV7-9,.,CASSLNPGMNTEAFF,TGTGCCAGCAGCTTAAACCCAGGTATGAACACTGAAGCTTTCTTT
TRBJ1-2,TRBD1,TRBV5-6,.,CASSYQQGDRGYTF,TGTGCCAGCAGCTACCAACAGGGGGATCGTGGCTACACCTTC
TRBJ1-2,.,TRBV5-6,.,CASSLVDRNYGYTF,TGTGCCAGCAGCTTGGTCGACAGAAACTATGGCTACACCTTC
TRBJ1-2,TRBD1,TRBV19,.,CASIRGQGTGGYTF,TGTGCCAGTATCAGGGGGCAGGGTACGGGTGGCTACACCTTC
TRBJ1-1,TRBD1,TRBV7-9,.,CASSTQGIGTEAFF,TGTGCCAGCAGCACACAGGGGATAGGCACTGAAGCTTTCTTT
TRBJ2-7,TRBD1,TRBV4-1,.,CASSQVATGTGYEQYF,TGCGCCAGCAGCCAAGTTGCTACCGGGACAGGCTACGAGCAGTACTTC
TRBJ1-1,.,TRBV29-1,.,CSVETGSGAFF,TGCAGCGTAGAAACAGGGTCGGGAGCTTTCTTT
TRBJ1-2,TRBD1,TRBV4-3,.,CASSPDATGQSGYGYTF,TGCGCCAGCAGCCCCGACGCAACGGGACAGTCTGGGTATGGCTACACCTTC
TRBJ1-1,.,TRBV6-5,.,CASSYSWRRRTAEAFF,TGTGCCAGCAGTTACTCGTGGCGGAGGCGAACAGCTGAAGCTTTCTTT
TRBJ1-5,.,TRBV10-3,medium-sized,CAISDSNQPQHF,TGTGCCATCAGTGATAGTAATCAGCCCCAGCATTTT
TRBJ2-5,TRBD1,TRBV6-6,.,CASSETGVLQTQYF,TGTGCCAGCAGTGAGACAGGGGTTTTACAGACCCAGTACTTC
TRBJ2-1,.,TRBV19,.,CASSPPSKEQFF,TGTGCCAGTAGCCCCCCTAGTAAAGAGCAGTTCTTC
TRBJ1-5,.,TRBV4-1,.,CASRLETVGNQPQHF,TGCGCCAGCCGACTGGAGACAGTGGGCAATCAGCCCCAGCATTTT
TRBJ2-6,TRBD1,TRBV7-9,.,CASSGSTGTGANVLTF,TGTGCCAGCAGCGGATCGACAGGGACAGGGGCCAACGTCCTGACTTTC
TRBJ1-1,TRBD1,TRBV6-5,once,CASSYRDRNEAFF,TGTGCCAGCAGTTACCGGGACAGGAATGAAGCTTTCTTT
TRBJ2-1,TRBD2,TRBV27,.,CASSQLHLAGGYNEQFF,TGTGCCAGCAGTCAACTACATCTAGCGGGGGGGTACAATGAGCAGTTCTTC